A single sample is the source of the 18 T cell receptor beta chains below, sequenced in a study of post-analysis software for immune sequencing data. General study findings and limits: Patients carried roughly 5 TRBV segments more frequently than controls did, and TRBV5-6, TRBV5-1 and TRBV20-1 were among them.

Researchers reported that TCR beta cDNA libraries carried unique molecular identifiers. TCRdb redid the calling of the PCR reads with MiXCR, one entry per CDR3 protein. The sample carries over 700,000 distinct CDR3 sequences, around 27% recorded once. These receptors have no identified antigens. Sequencing was performed on blood. The source of these receptors is a girl aged 10-17 years with multiple sclerosis.

This chain links TRBV28 with TRBJ2-6, with 10 bases identical to TRBD1. CDR3 size: 17 residues. Per germline, CDR1 MDHEN and CDR2 SYDVKM. The V and J ends lost 7 bases and 1 base, in that order; junction bases with no gene match: 7. The chain's CDR3 is CASTRGQGFSGANVLTF. CDR3 DNA: TGTGCCAGCACGAGGGGACAGGGGTTTTCTGGGGCCAACGTCCTGACTTTC. The full variable domain, completed using reference TRBV28 and TRBJ2-6, is DVKVTQSSRYLVKRTGEKVFLECVQDMDHENMFWYRQDPGLGLRLIYFSYDVKMKEKGDIPEGYSVSREKKERFSLILESASTNQTSMYLCASTRGQGFSGANVLTFGAGSRLTVL.

The chain employs TRBV20-1 and TRBJ2-3; TRBD1 matches at 8 bases. CDR3 length: 16 residues. Germline loops: CDR1 DFQATT, CDR2 SNEGSKA (reference sequence). V was clipped by 5 bases and J by 3 bases; unmatched bases: 13. In nucleotides, the CDR3 is TGCAGTGCTTCAACCGTGGACAGGGAAAGAACAGATACGCAGTATTTT. Its protein is CSASTVDRERTDTQYF.

The CDR3 reads CASRPPRRSQYNEQFF. As DNA, the CDR3 is TGTGCCAGCCGACCACCGAGAAGAAGTCAGTACAATGAGCAGTTCTTC. The chain uses TRBV12-3 or TRBV12-4 and TRBJ2-1; D is undetermined. V lost 8 bases, J lost 4 bases, and 21 bases lay in between. The length of the CDR3 is 16 residues.

The chain joins TRBV7-9 to TRBJ2-6; the D gene could be TRBD1 or TRBD2 (5 bases each). The CDR3 consists of 18 residues. V was trimmed by 5 bases and J by 1 base, leaving 18 bases between them. Germline CDR1 reads SEHNR; CDR2 reads FQNEAQ (reference sequence). CDR3: CASSRRRDGTSGANVLTF. CDR3 DNA: TGTGCCAGCAGCAGAAGACGGGACGGCACGTCTGGGGCCAACGTCCTGACTTTC.

This sequence joins TRBV13 and TRBJ1-4; 7 bases are a match to TRBD1. The CDR3 sequence is 14 residues long. Germline V gene data show CDR1 as PRHDT and CDR2 as FYEKMQ (reference sequence). V lost 5 bases, J lost 6 bases, and 6 bases stayed unmatched. In nucleotides, the CDR3 is TGTGCCAGCAGCCACCGACAGGGTGATGAAAAACTGTTTTTT. Translating it yields CASSHRQGDEKLFF.

The chain uses TRBV20-1 and TRBJ2-7; D could derive from TRBD1 or TRBD2 (5 bases each). Germline V gene sequence: CDR1 DFQATT, CDR2 SNEGSKA (reference sequence). Trimming cost V 3 bases and J 2 bases, with 11 bases left between them. The CDR3 covers 13 residues. In nucleotides, the CDR3 is TGCAGTGCTAGGTGGGACGGGACCTACGAGCAGTACTTC. This codes for CSARWDGTYEQYF.

The genes are TRBV4-1 and TRBJ2-1; TRBD2 is a possible D gene (5 bases). V was cut by 0 bases and J by 0 bases, with 12 bases left in between. Germline CDR1 MGHRA, CDR2 YSYEKL. This CDR3 contains 17 residues. CDR3 residues: CASSQDPLGSSYNEQFF. CDR3 in DNA: TGCGCCAGCAGCCAAGATCCCTTGGGGAGCTCCTACAATGAGCAGTTCTTC.

The chain has TRBV13 and TRBJ2-1, with 7 bases aligning to TRBD2. The J call may be mistaken, given a closer DNA end match to TRBJ2-7. The CDR3 runs to 15 residues. From germline, CDR1 is PRHDT and CDR2 FYEKMQ (reference sequence). As DNA, the CDR3 is TGTGCCAGCAGCTTAAGCGGCGGGAGCCAAAATGAGCAGTACTTC. Protein: CASSLSGGSQNEQYF.

The CDR3 reads CASSLSRFEETQYF. The DNA of the CDR3 is TGTGCCAGCAGTTTAAGTCGATTTGAAGAGACCCAGTACTTC. This chain links TRBV27 with TRBJ2-7; D ambiguous. Near its end, the DNA agrees better with TRBJ2-5, so the J call may be wrong. The germline gives CDR1 MNHEY, CDR2 SMNVEV (reference sequence). The length of the CDR3 is 14 residues.

The chain links TRBV3-1 to TRBJ1-1, with D uncertain. This CDR3 spans 10 amino acids. Trimming shortened V by 9 bases and J by 5 bases, and 7 bases separated the two germline ends. The germline V gene encodes CDR1 LGHDT and CDR2 YNNKEL (reference sequence). The CDR3 spells CARTGTEAFF. CDR3 bases: TGTGCCAGGACGGGGACTGAAGCTTTCTTT.

This chain joins TRBV25-1 and TRBJ2-1; unclear D gene. In germline, CDR1 is MGHDK, CDR2 SYGVNS. The CDR3 runs 11 residues. Trimming removed 6 bases from V and 10 bases from J, with 10 bases in between. The CDR3 DNA is TGTGCCAGCAGCCAGTCCGCCGAGCAGTTCTTC. Amino acid sequence: CASSQSAEQFF.

This sequence joins TRBV7-9 and TRBJ2-2; 8 bases line up with TRBD1. Germline loops: CDR1 SEHNR, CDR2 FQNEAQ (reference sequence). V was pared by 4 bases and J by 1 base, with 14 bases of the junction left unmatched. The CDR3 is 19 residues long. CDR3 coding DNA: TGTGCCAGCAGCTCCGGCGGCAGGGGGCCACTACTGAACACCGGGGAGCTGTTTTTT. This encodes CASSSGGRGPLLNTGELFF.

The CDR3 is CSGGDRGFHDEQFF. Written as DNA, the CDR3 is TGCAGTGGCGGGGACAGGGGGTTTCACGATGAGCAGTTCTTC. J is TRBJ2-1 and V is TRBV20-1; the match to TRBD1 covers 11 bases. Germline V gene sequence: CDR1 DFQATT, CDR2 SNEGSKA (reference sequence). CDR3 size: 14 residues. The J segment lost 8 bases and the V segment lost 7 bases, leaving 10 bases of the junction unmatched.

The table lists this clonotype with a few counts. One end of the junction fails to match germline, which may point to a read error. The chain recombines TRBV3-1 with TRBJ1-2, with 8 bases matching TRBD1. The germline V gene encodes CDR1 LGHDT and CDR2 YNNKEL (reference sequence). The CDR3 has 14 residues. Here the CDR3 DNA reads TGTGCCGGCAGCCGCGAACAGACAGGGGCTGGCTACACCTTC. This codes for CAGSREQTGAGYTF. Full variable domain (outside the CDR3, taken from reference TRBV3-1 and TRBJ1-2): DTAVSQTPKYLVTQMGNDKSIKCEQNLGHDTMYWYKQDSKKFLKIMFSYNNKELIINETVPNRFSPKSPDKAHLNLHINSLELGDSAVYFCAGSREQTGAGYTFGSGTRLTVV.

The rearrangement links TRBV12-3 or TRBV12-4 to TRBJ1-1, with D hard to call. The CDR3 has 13 residues. V was pared by 5 bases and J by 5 bases, with 12 bases between. The CDR3 DNA follows: TGTGCCAGCAGTCCGACGCTTGGTACTGAAGCTTTCTTT. Its translation: CASSPTLGTEAFF.

This chain connects TRBV20-1 to TRBJ1-5, with TRBD1 matching over 10 bases. V lost 6 bases and J lost 5; bases outside the gene matches: 4. CDR3 length: 13 residues. CDR1 and CDR2 (germline): DFQATT, SNEGSKA (reference sequence). This chain's CDR3 is CSALGQGDQPQHF. CDR3 nucleotide sequence: TGCAGTGCCCTTGGACAGGGGGATCAGCCCCAGCATTTT.

This clonotype was seen repeatedly, ten times or more. The V call is TRBV5-1, the J call TRBJ2-1; perhaps TRBD1 as D (7 bases). V dropped 4 bases and J dropped 7 bases, with 12 bases sitting between them. The CDR3 has 13 residues. Looked up from germline, CDR1 is SGHRS and CDR2 is YFSETQ. The CDR3 bases are TGCGCCAGCAGCCAGGGGGGCTGGAATGAGCAGTTCTTC. Amino acid sequence: CASSQGGWNEQFF.

The chain couples TRBV13 to TRBJ2-1, with 10 bases matching TRBD2. The length of the CDR3 is 17 residues. Losses at the gene ends were 4 bases for V and 2 bases for J; bases not matched to a gene: 8. The germline V gene has CDR1 PRHDT and CDR2 FYEKMQ (reference sequence). The CDR3 DNA reads TGTGCCAGCAGCTCTATCACTAGCGGGATGACCTACAATGAGCAGTTCTTC. It yields the protein CASSSITSGMTYNEQFF. Drawing the rest from reference TRBV13 and TRBJ2-1, the complete variable domain is AAGVIQSPRHLIKEKRETATLKCYPIPRHDTVYWYQQGPGQDPQFLISFYEKMQSDKGSIPDRFSAQQFSDYHSELNMSSLELGDSALYFCASSSITSGMTYNEQFFGPGTRLTVL.